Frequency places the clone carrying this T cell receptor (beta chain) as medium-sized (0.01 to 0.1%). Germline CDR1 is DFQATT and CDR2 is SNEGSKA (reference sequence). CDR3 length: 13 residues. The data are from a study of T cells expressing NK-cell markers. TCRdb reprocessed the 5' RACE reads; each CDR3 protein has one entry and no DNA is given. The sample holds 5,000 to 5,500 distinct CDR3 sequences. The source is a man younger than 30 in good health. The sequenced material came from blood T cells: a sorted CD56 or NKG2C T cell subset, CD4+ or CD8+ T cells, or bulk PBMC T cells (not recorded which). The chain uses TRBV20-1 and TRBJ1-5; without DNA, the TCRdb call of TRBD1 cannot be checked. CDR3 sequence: CSAKGTGNQPQHF.